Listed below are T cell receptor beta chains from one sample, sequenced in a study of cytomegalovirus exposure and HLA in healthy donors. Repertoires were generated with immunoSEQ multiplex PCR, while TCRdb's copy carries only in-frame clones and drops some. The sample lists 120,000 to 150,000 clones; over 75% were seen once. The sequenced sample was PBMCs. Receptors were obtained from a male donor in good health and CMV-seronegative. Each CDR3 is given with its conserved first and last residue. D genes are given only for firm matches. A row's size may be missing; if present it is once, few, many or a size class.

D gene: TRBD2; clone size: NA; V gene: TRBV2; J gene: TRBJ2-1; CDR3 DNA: TGTGCCAGCAGAGCACTAGCGGGGAGCTACAATGAGCAGTTCTTC; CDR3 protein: CASRALAGSYNEQFF
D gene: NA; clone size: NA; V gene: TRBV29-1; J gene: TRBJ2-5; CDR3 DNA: TGCAGCGTTGAGGGGGGGGCTGGGCGGGGCGGATCTCGAGAGACCCAGTACTTC; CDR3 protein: CSVEGGAGRGGSRETQYF
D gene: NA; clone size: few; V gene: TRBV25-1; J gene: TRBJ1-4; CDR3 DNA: TGTGCCAGCAGTGAGTCCAGGGTAACTAATGAAAAACTGTTTTTT; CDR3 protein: CASSESRVTNEKLFF
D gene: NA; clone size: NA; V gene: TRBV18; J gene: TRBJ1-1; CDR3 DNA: TGTGCCAGCTCACAAACCGACTCGAACACTGAAGCTTTCTTT; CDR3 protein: CASSQTDSNTEAFF
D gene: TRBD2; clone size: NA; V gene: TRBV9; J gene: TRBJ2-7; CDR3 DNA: TGTGCCAGCAGCACCCGGACTAGCGGGGTGACATCCTACGAGCAGTACTTC; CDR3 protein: CASSTRTSGVTSYEQYF
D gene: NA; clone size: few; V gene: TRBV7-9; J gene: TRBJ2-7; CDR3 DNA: TGTGCCAGCAGCTTAACACATCTGGGCCTACCACATTACGAGCAGTACTTC; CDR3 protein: CASSLTHLGLPHYEQYF
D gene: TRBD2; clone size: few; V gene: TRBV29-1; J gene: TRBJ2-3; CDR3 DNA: TGCAGCGTCCGTGGGACTAGCGGTAGCACAGATACGCAGTATTTT; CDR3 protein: CSVRGTSGSTDTQYF
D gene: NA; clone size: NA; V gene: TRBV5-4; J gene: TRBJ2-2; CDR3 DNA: TGTGCCAGCAGCTTGGGGGGAGTAGGGAACACCGGGGAGCTGTTTTTT; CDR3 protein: CASSLGGVGNTGELFF
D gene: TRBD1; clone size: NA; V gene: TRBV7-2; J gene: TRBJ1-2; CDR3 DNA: TGTGCCAGCAGCTTATTTGGGACAGGGGGGGACTATGGCTACACCTTC; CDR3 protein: CASSLFGTGGDYGYTF
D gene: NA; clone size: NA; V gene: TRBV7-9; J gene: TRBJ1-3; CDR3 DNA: TGTGCCAGCAGCTTAGTAGGGGGCTCTGGAAACACCATATATTTT; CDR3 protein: CASSLVGGSGNTIYF
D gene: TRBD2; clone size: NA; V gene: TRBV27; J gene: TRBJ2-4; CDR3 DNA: TGTGCCAGCGCCCCTATGGCGGGGGTTGGAAACATTCAGTACTTC; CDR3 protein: CASAPMAGVGNIQYF
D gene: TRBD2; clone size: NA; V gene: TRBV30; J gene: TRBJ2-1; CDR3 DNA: TGTGCCTGGAGTCTGGGACTAGCGGGATCTGGGTACAATGAGCAGTTCTTC; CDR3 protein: CAWSLGLAGSGYNEQFF
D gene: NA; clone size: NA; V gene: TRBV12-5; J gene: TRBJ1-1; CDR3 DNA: TGTGCTAGTGGCTCGAGGACAGCGAACACTGAAGCTTTCTTT; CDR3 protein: CASGSRTANTEAFF
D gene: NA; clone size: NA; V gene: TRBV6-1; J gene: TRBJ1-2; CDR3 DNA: TGTGCCAGCAGTGAGGCGGCTACACGCACCTATAGCTACACCTTC; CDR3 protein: CASSEAATRTYSYTF